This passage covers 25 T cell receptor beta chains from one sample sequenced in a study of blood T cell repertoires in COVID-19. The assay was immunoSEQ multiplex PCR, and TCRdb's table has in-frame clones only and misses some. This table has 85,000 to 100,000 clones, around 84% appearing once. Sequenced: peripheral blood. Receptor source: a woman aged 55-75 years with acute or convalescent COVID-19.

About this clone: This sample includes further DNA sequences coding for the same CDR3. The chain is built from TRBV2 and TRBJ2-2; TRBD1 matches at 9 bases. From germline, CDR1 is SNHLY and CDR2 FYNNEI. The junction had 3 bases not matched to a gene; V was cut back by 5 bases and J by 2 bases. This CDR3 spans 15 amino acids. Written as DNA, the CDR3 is TGTGCCAGCAGTCGGGACAGGGTTAACACCGGGGAGCTGTTTTTT. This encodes CASSRDRVNTGELFF.

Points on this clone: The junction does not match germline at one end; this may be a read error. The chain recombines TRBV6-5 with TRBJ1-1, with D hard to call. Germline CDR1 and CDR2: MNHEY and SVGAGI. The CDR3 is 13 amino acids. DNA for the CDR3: TGTGCCAGCAGGGCCGTCTCGTCACGTCTTGGTATCTTT. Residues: CASRAVSSRLGIF.

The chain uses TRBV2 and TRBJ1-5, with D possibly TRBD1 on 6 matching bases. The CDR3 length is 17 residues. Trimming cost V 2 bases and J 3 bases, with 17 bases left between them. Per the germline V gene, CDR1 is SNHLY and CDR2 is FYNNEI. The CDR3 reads CASSEFEGGAFNQPQHF. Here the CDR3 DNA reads TGTGCCAGCAGTGAATTTGAAGGGGGGGCCTTCAATCAGCCCCAGCATTTT. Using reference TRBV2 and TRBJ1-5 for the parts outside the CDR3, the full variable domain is EPEVTQTPSHQVTQMGQEVILRCVPISNHLYFYWYRQILGQKVEFLVSFYNNEISEKSEIFDDQFSVERPDGSNFTLKIRSTKLEDSAMYFCASSEFEGGAFNQPQHFGDGTRLSIL.

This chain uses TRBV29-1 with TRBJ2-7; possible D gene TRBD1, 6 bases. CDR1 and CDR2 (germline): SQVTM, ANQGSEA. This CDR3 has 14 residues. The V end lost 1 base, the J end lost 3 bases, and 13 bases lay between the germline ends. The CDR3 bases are TGCAGCGTTGAAGTGAGGGGACAAATCTACGAGCAGTACTTC. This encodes CSVEVRGQIYEQYF.

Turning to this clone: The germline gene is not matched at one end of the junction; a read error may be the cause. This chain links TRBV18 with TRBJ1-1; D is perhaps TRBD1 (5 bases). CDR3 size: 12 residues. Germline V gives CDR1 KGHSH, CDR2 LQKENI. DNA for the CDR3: TGTGCCAGCTCACCTGACGGATACGGGGGTGTCTTT. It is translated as CASSPDGYGGVF.

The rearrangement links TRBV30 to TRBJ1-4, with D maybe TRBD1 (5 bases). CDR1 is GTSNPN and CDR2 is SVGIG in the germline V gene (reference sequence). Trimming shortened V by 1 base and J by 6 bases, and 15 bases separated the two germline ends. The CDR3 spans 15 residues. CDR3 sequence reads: CAWSARGGWDEKLFF. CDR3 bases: TGTGCCTGGAGTGCCCGCGGGGGTTGGGATGAAAAACTGTTTTTT.

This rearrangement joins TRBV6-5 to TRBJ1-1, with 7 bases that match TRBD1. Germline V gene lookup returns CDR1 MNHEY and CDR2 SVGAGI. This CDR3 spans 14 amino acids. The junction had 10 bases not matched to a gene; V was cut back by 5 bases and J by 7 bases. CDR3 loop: CASSTRTGRFEAFF. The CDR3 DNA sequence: TGTGCCAGCAGTACCCGGACAGGCAGATTTGAAGCTTTCTTT.

The CDR3 sequence is CATSDSGQGGNYGYTF. DNA for the CDR3: TGTGCCACCAGTGATTCTGGACAGGGGGGAAACTATGGCTACACCTTC. This chain uses TRBV24-1 with TRBJ1-2; 10 bases agree with TRBD1. The CDR3 is 16 residues long. V trimming: 2 bases; J trimming: 2 bases; junction bases outside the gene matches: 4. Germline V gene data show CDR1 as KGHDR and CDR2 as SFDVKD.

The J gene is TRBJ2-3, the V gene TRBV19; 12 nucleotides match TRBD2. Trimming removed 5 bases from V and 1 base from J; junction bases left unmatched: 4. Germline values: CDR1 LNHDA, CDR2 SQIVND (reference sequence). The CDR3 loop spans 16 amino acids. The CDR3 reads CASSPLAGGRTDTQYF. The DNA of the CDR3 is TGTGCCAGTAGTCCACTAGCGGGGGGACGCACAGATACGCAGTATTTT.

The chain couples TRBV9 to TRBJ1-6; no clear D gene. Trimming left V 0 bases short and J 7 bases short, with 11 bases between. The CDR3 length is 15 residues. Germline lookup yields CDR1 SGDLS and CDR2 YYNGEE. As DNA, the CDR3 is TGTGCCAGCAGCGTAGCGGGTGGAGACAATTCACCCCTCCACTTT. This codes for CASSVAGGDNSPLHF.

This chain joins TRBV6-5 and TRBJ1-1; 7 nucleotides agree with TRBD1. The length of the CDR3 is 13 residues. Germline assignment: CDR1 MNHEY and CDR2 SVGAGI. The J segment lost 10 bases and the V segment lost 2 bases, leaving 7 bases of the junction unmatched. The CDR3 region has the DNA TGTGCCAGCAGTTACGCGAGGGACAGTTCAGCTTTCTTT. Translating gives CASSYARDSSAFF.

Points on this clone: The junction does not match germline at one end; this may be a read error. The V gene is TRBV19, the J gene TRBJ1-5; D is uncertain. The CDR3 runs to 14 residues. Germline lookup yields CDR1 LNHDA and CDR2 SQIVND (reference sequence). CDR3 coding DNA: TGTGCCAGTAATATAAGTCAGGGCAATCAGCCCCAGCATTTT. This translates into CASNISQGNQPQHF.

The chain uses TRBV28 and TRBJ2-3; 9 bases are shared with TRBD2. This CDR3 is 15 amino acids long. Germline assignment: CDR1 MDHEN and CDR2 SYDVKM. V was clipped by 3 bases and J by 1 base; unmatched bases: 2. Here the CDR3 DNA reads TGTGCCAGCAGTTTTAGCGGGGGTGGCACAGATACGCAGTATTTT. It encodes CASSFSGGGTDTQYF.

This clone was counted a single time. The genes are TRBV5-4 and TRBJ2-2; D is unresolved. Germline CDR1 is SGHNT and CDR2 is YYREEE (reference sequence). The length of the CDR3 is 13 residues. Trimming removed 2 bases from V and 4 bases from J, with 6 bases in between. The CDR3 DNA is TGTGCCAGCAGCTTCGGTGGCACCGGGGAGCTGTTTTTT. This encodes CASSFGGTGELFF.

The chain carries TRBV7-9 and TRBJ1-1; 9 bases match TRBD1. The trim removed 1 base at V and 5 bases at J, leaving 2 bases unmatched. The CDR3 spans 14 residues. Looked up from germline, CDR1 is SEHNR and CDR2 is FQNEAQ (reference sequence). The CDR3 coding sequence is TGTGCCAGCAGCTTAGGTGGGACAGGGACTGAAGCTTTCTTT. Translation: CASSLGGTGTEAFF.

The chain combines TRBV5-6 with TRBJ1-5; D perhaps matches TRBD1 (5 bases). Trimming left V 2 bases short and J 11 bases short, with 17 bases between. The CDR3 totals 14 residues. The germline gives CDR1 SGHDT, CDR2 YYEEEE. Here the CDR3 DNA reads TGTGCCAGCAGCTTCCCAGGGAAGGTTCGGACCCAGCATTTT. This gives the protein CASSFPGKVRTQHF.

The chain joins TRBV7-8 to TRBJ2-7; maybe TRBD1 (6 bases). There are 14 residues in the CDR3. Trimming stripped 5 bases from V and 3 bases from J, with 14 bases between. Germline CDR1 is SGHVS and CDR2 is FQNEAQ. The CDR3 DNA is TGTGCCAGCAGCCCACAGGGTCTGGGCTACGAGCAGTACTTC. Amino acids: CASSPQGLGYEQYF.

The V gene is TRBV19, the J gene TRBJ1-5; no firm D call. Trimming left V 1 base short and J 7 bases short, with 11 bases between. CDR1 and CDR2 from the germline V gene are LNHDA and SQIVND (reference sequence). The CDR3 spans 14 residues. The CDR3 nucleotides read TGTGCCAGTAGTATAGTGGCAGATACACAGCCCCAGCATTTT. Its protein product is CASSIVADTQPQHF.

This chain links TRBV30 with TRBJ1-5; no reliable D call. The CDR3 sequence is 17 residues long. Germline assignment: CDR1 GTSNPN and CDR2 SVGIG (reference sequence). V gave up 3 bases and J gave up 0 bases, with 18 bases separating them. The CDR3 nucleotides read TGTGCCTGGAGCCCACGAGTAGGCAGGTATAGCAATCAGCCCCAGCATTTT. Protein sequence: CAWSPRVGRYSNQPQHF.

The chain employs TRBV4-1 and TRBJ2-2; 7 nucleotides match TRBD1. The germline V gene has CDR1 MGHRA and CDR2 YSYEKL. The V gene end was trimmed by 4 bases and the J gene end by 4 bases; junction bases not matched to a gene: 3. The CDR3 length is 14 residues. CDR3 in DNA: TGCGCCAGCAGCCGGCGGACAGGCACCGGGGAGCTGTTTTTT. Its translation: CASSRRTGTGELFF.

The CDR3 sequence: CASSLGGEGDTEAFF. The CDR3 nucleotides read TGTGCCAGCAGCTTAGGTGGGGAGGGAGACACTGAAGCTTTCTTT. The gene calls are TRBV13 and TRBJ1-1; D gene ambiguous. Germline CDR1 is PRHDT and CDR2 is FYEKMQ (reference sequence). This CDR3 region has 15 residues. V lost 0 bases, J lost 3 bases, and 11 bases lay in between.

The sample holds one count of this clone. The CDR3 spells CASSRTRGYNEQFF. The DNA for the CDR3 is TGTGCCAGTAGCCGGACTAGGGGCTACAATGAGCAGTTCTTC. This chain links TRBV19 with TRBJ2-1, with TRBD2 identical over 7 bases. Trimming took 6 bases from V and 3 from J; bases not matched to a gene: 5. Germline V gene sequence: CDR1 LNHDA, CDR2 SQIVND (reference sequence). The CDR3 extends over 14 amino acids.

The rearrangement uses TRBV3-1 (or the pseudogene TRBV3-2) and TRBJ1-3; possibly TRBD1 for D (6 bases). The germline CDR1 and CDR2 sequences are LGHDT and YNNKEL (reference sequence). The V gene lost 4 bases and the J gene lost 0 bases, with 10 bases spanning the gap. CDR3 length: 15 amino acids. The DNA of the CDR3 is TGTGCCAGCAGCCGACAGGCTAACTCTGGAAACACCATATATTTT. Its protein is CASSRQANSGNTIYF.

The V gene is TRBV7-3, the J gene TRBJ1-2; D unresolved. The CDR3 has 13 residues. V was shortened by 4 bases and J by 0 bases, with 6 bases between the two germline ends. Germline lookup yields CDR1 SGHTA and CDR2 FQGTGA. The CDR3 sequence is CASSSGANYGYTF. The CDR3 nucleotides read TGTGCCAGCAGCTCCGGGGCTAACTATGGCTACACCTTC.

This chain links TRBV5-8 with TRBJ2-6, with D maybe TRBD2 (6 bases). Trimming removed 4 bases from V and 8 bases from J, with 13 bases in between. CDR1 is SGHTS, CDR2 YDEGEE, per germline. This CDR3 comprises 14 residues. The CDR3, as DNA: TGTGCCAGCAGCGGGGGACTCGGGCCCAACGTCCTGACTTTC. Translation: CASSGGLGPNVLTF.